These 30 T cell receptor beta chains came from one sample sequenced in a study of blood T cells in healthy people across ages. For the second PCR, which ran for 7 to 11 cycles, a sample-barcoded 5' primer and a J-beta primer mix were used. Each CDR3 protein is one row after TCRdb ran MiXCR on the 5' RACE reads. This sample has approximately 1.5 million distinct CDR3 sequences; 30% to 35% occur once, and the top ten carry about 11%. Source material: blood. These receptors came from a woman in her 30s in good health.

The chain carries TRBV4-1 and TRBJ2-5; D not resolved. Germline values: CDR1 MGHRA, CDR2 YSYEKL. Trimming pared 0 bases from V and 7 bases from J, leaving 12 bases between. The CDR3 runs 14 residues. The CDR3 protein is CASSQDGPTRTQYF. The DNA for the CDR3 is TGCGCCAGCAGCCAAGACGGCCCCACGAGGACCCAGTACTTC.

The chain combines TRBV7-2 with TRBJ1-5; D is unresolved. Trimming pared 5 bases from V and 7 bases from J, leaving 15 bases between. In germline, CDR1 is SGHTA, CDR2 FQGNSA. The CDR3 has 14 residues. The CDR3 is CASSNREPGQPQHF. DNA of the CDR3: TGTGCCAGCAGCAATAGGGAGCCCGGACAGCCCCAGCATTTT.

The CDR3: CASSLGRGLLGYTF. In DNA form, the CDR3 reads TGTGCCAGCAGCTTAGGCAGGGGGCTACTTGGCTACACCTTC. The chain couples TRBV7-9 to TRBJ1-2; 8 positions agree with TRBD1. J gave up 7 bases and V 1 base, and 5 bases lay outside the gene matches. CDR1 and CDR2 from the germline V gene are SEHNR and FQNEAQ (reference sequence). This CDR3 region has 14 residues.

J is TRBJ2-1 and V is TRBV27; 16 bases line up with TRBD2. Germline trimming cut 4 bases from V and 9 bases from J; bases unmatched to any gene: 3. CDR1 and CDR2 (germline): MNHEY, SMNVEV (reference sequence). The length of the CDR3 is 15 residues. CDR3: CASSSGTSGRVEQFF. The CDR3 coding sequence is TGTGCCAGCAGTTCAGGGACTAGCGGGAGGGTTGAGCAGTTCTTC.

The V call is TRBV4-2, the J call TRBJ2-5; TRBD2 matches at 14 bases. The CDR3 runs 20 residues. Germline assignment: CDR1 LGHNA and CDR2 YNFKEQ. V gave up 1 base and J gave up 5 bases; unmatched junction bases: 15. The DNA of the CDR3 is TGTGCCAGCAGCCAAGGCACGACAAGTGGACTAGCGGGAGGCGGTGAGACCCAGTACTTC. This translates into CASSQGTTSGLAGGGETQYF.

The rearrangement links TRBV12-3 or TRBV12-4 to TRBJ2-5; TRBD1 agrees at 7 bases. The CDR3 covers 14 residues. The V segment lost 6 bases and the J segment 1 base; nucleotides outside the gene matches: 5. In DNA form, the CDR3 reads TGTGCCAGCAGAGTACAGGGGCTCCAAGAGACCCAGTACTTC. Protein product: CASRVQGLQETQYF.

V and J are TRBV29-1 and TRBJ2-1; TRBD1 agrees at 9 bases. The CDR3 has 14 residues. CDR1 is SQVTM and CDR2 is ANQGSEA in the germline V gene. Trimming cost V 7 bases and J 6 bases; bases outside gene matches: 10. DNA of the CDR3: TGCAGCGGGGAACCGGGACAGGGTGGCAATGAGCAGTTCTTC. Amino acids: CSGEPGQGGNEQFF.

CDR3 nucleotide sequence: TGTGCCAGCACCCCGGGACTAGCGGTACAAGAGACCCAGTACTTC. It translates to CASTPGLAVQETQYF. This chain joins TRBV12-3 or TRBV12-4 and TRBJ2-5; 11 bases are a match to TRBD2. Unmatched junction bases numbered 6, after V lost 7 bases and J lost 2 bases. There are 15 residues in the CDR3.

The chain recombines TRBV20-1 with TRBJ1-5, with D possibly matching TRBD1 (5 bases). The V end was cut by 3 bases, the J end by 5 bases, with 17 bases between. This CDR3 comprises 15 residues. Germline V gene data show CDR1 as DFQATT and CDR2 as SNEGSKA (reference sequence). CDR3 protein: CSASSGVAVYQPQHF. In DNA, the CDR3 is TGCAGTGCTAGTTCGGGGGTCGCGGTCTATCAGCCCCAGCATTTT.

The sample holds a few counts of this clonotype. The chain is built from TRBV7-2 and TRBJ2-1, with 8 nucleotides matching TRBD2. Looked up from germline, CDR1 is SGHTA and CDR2 is FQGNSA. V was clipped by 4 bases and J by 2 bases; unmatched bases: 7. The CDR3 has 16 amino acids. Here the CDR3 DNA reads TGTGCCAGCAGCTCAAGCGGGAGCTATCCCTACAATGAGCAGTTCTTC. This sequence encodes CASSSSGSYPYNEQFF.

The chain has TRBV5-5 and TRBJ1-6; D is perhaps TRBD1 (6 bases). V shed 0 bases and J shed 9 bases, with 10 bases lying between them. The germline CDR1 and CDR2 sequences are SGHKS and YYEKEE (reference sequence). This CDR3 is built from 14 residues. The CDR3 sequence: CASSLDRVVSPLHF. CDR3 coding DNA: TGTGCCAGCAGCTTGGACAGGGTTGTTTCACCCCTCCACTTT. Full variable domain (missing parts from reference TRBV5-5 and TRBJ1-6): DAGVTQSPTHLIKTRGQQVTLRCSPISGHKSVSWYQQVLGQGPQFIFQYYEKEERGRGNFPDRFSARQFPNYSSELNVNALLLGDSALYLCASSLDRVVSPLHFGNGTRLTVT.

There are a few counts of this clonotype. The genes are TRBV30 and TRBJ2-1, with 11 positions matching TRBD1. This CDR3 region has 22 residues. V shed 2 bases and J 0 bases; nucleotides not matched to a gene: 21. Germline CDR1 and CDR2: GTSNPN and SVGIG (reference sequence). The DNA of the CDR3 is TGTGCCTGGAGTACCAGACTTCCGGACAGGGGGCTAGGGCCCACCTCCTACAATGAGCAGTTCTTC. It specifies CAWSTRLPDRGLGPTSYNEQFF.

This sequence joins TRBV14 and TRBJ2-1; D is unclear. This CDR3 region has 17 residues. Germline lookup yields CDR1 SGHDN and CDR2 FVKESK. Trimming took 3 bases from V and 4 from J, leaving 19 bases between them. CDR3 nucleotide sequence: TGTGCCAGCAGCCACGGTGTAGGGTGGTATGGGTACAATGAGCAGTTCTTC. Its translation: CASSHGVGWYGYNEQFF.

This chain joins TRBV10-3 and TRBJ1-1, with D possibly TRBD1 on 5 matching bases. The CDR3 has 13 amino acids. Germline V CDR1 and CDR2: ENHRY, SYGVKD. Trimming left V 4 bases short and J 3 bases short, with 9 bases between. The CDR3 DNA sequence: TGTGCCATCAGTGCCCAGGGCGACACTGAAGCTTTCTTT. This translates into CAISAQGDTEAFF.

This chain links TRBV6-5 with TRBJ1-2; 11 nucleotides agree with TRBD1. V was clipped by 0 bases and J by 3 bases; unmatched bases: 6. The CDR3 is made up of 17 amino acids. Germline-derived CDR1 and CDR2 are MNHEY and SVGAGI. The CDR3 spells CASSYSRGTGGDYGYTF. CDR3 DNA sequence: TGTGCCAGCAGTTACTCGCGGGGGACAGGGGGAGACTATGGCTACACCTTC.

As concerns this clonotype: The junction shows a germline mismatch at one end, possibly a read error. This chain uses TRBV5-5 with TRBJ1-1, with 7 bases fitting TRBD1. In germline, CDR1 is SGHKS, CDR2 YYEKEE (reference sequence). The CDR3 has 14 amino acids. The CDR3 DNA follows: TGTGCCAGCAGCCTCAGGGGGTGGAACACTGAAACTTTCTTT. Amino acids: CASSLRGWNTETFF.

The chain employs TRBV11-3 and TRBJ2-3; D not resolved. CDR3 length: 13 amino acids. V lost 6 bases, J lost 2 bases, and 9 bases lay in between. Looked up from germline, CDR1 is SGHNT and CDR2 is YENEEA. DNA of the CDR3: TGTGCCAGCAGTAAAATGGACACAGATACGCAGTATTTT. This sequence encodes CASSKMDTDTQYF.

This chain links TRBV7-9 with TRBJ2-7; D uncertain. CDR1 is SEHNR and CDR2 is FQNEAQ in the germline V gene (reference sequence). The CDR3 covers 13 residues. V was pared by 8 bases and J by 2 bases, with 13 bases between. For the CDR3, the DNA is TGTGCCAGCGCGGTTGACGGACCCTACGAGCAGTACTTC. This codes for CASAVDGPYEQYF. Variable domain in full (rest from reference TRBV7-9 and TRBJ2-7): DTGVSQNPRHKITKRGQNVTFRCDPISEHNRLYWYRQTLGQGPEFLTYFQNEAQLEKSRLLSDRFSAERPKGSFSTLEIQRTEQGDSAMYLCASAVDGPYEQYFGPGTRLTVT.

The chain joins TRBV30 to TRBJ2-7, with 9 bases aligning to TRBD1. V gave up 7 bases and J gave up 12 bases; unmatched junction bases: 16. The CDR3 sequence is 13 residues long. Germline CDR1 GTSNPN, CDR2 SVGIG (reference sequence). The CDR3: CALGEGQGAMRYF. For the CDR3, the DNA is TGTGCCTTGGGCGAGGGACAGGGAGCTATGCGGTACTTC.

This sequence joins TRBV5-4 and TRBJ2-7; 11 bases match TRBD1. CDR1 is SGHNT and CDR2 is YYREEE in the germline V gene (reference sequence). V gave up 3 bases and J gave up 4 bases; unmatched junction bases: 6. The CDR3 spans 15 residues. The CDR3 bases are TGTGCCAGCAGCTCGGGTGGGACAGGGGGATACGAGCAGTACTTC. Translated, it gives CASSSGGTGGYEQYF.

The sample holds a few counts of this clonotype. This chain joins TRBV20-1 and TRBJ1-2; 9 bases align to TRBD1. The germline V gene encodes CDR1 DFQATT and CDR2 SNEGSKA (reference sequence). The ends lost 0 bases at V and 3 bases at J; junction bases unmatched: 5. The CDR3 is 15 residues long. For the CDR3, the DNA is TGCAGTGCTAGAGAAACAGGGGGCATGGACTATGGCTACACCTTC. This gives the protein CSARETGGMDYGYTF.

This clonotype was recorded at least ten times. The chain combines TRBV29-1 with TRBJ2-3, with D uncertain. Trimming pared 4 bases from V and 6 bases from J, leaving 14 bases between. This CDR3 has 13 amino acids. Germline CDR1 and CDR2: SQVTM and ANQGSEA. CDR3 coding DNA: TGCAGCGTTGTCGTATACGCTAGGGATACGCAGTATTTT. Amino acid sequence: CSVVVYARDTQYF.

Only a few counts were recorded for this clonotype. The chain carries TRBV20-1 and TRBJ2-2; D might be TRBD2 (7 bases). Between the trimmed V and J ends, which lost 3 bases and 2 bases, there was a span of 16 bases. The CDR3 contains 16 residues. Germline values: CDR1 DFQATT, CDR2 SNEGSKA (reference sequence). The CDR3 region has the DNA TGCAGTGCTAGTGTAGGCGGGGGCCCCAACACCGGGGAGCTGTTTTTT. Translating it yields CSASVGGGPNTGELFF.

This chain joins TRBV10-2 and TRBJ2-4, with 9 bases aligning to TRBD1. V was clipped by 8 bases and J by 8 bases; unmatched bases: 4. This CDR3 region has 12 residues. The germline V gene encodes CDR1 WSHSY and CDR2 SAAADI. The CDR3 loop reads CASGQGTDIQYF. The CDR3 DNA sequence: TGCGCCAGCGGACAGGGGACGGACATTCAGTACTTC.

The chain links TRBV20-1 to TRBJ1-4, with D hard to call. Germline values: CDR1 DFQATT, CDR2 SNEGSKA (reference sequence). This CDR3 contains 13 residues. Trimming left V 0 bases short and J 7 bases short, with 9 bases between. CDR3 protein: CSAREGSGEKLFF. CDR3 nucleotide sequence: TGCAGTGCTAGAGAGGGGAGCGGTGAAAAACTGTTTTTT.

This clonotype has just a few counts. The V and J genes are TRBV4-1 and TRBJ2-7; D perhaps matches TRBD2 (5 bases). There are 14 residues in the CDR3. The germline gives CDR1 MGHRA, CDR2 YSYEKL. Trimming pared 3 bases from V and 3 bases from J, leaving 12 bases between. CDR3 sequence (DNA): TGCGCCAGCAGCCAGTTACGGGGAAACTACGAGCAGTACTTC. This translates into CASSQLRGNYEQYF.

The V call is TRBV18, the J call TRBJ2-7, with D perhaps TRBD2 (5 bases). The V gene lost 3 bases and the J gene lost 5 bases, with 8 bases spanning the gap. Germline CDR1 reads KGHSH; CDR2 reads LQKENI. The CDR3 extends over 12 amino acids. Here the CDR3 reads CASSPKGDEQYF. DNA of the CDR3: TGTGCCAGCTCACCGAAGGGAGACGAGCAGTACTTC.

This clonotype was seen a few times. The chain has TRBV9 and TRBJ2-2; tentatively, D is TRBD1 (6 bases). V was shortened by 0 bases and J by 2 bases, with 14 bases between the two germline ends. CDR3 size: 17 residues. CDR1 is SGDLS, CDR2 YYNGEE, per germline. CDR3: CASSVGGGKLNTGELFF. The CDR3 nucleotides are TGTGCCAGCAGCGTAGGAGGGGGAAAGTTAAACACCGGGGAGCTGTTTTTT. Together with reference TRBV9 and TRBJ2-2, the CDR3 gives the full variable domain: DSGVTQTPKHLITATGQRVTLRCSPRSGDLSVYWYQQSLDQGLQFLIQYYNGEERAKGNILERFSAQQFPDLHSELNLSSLELGDSALYFCASSVGGGKLNTGELFFGEGSRLTVL.

V usage is TRBV5-1 and J usage is TRBJ2-5; D not resolved. This CDR3 contains 16 residues. Germline V lookup: CDR1 SGHRS, CDR2 YFSETQ. Trimming stripped 0 bases from V and 1 base from J, with 13 bases between. CDR3 in DNA: TGCGCCAGCAGCTTGGGTGTGGGAAGGGTCCAAGAGACCCAGTACTTC. It codes for CASSLGVGRVQETQYF.

This chain uses TRBV20-1 with TRBJ2-1; unclear D gene. The CDR3 covers 14 residues. The germline CDR1 and CDR2 sequences are DFQATT and SNEGSKA (reference sequence). V lost 7 bases and J 0 bases, leaving 13 bases between the germline ends. This chain's CDR3 is CSVPRASSYNEQFF. The CDR3 bases are TGCAGTGTCCCCCGGGCCAGCTCCTACAATGAGCAGTTCTTC.